This T cell receptor (beta chain) is from a study of blood T cell repertoires in COVID-19. About the study: From the United States, Italy and Spain came samples of acute and convalescent COVID-19. T cells, B-cell-depleted T cells, or PBMCs provided the cDNA or gDNA that served as material.

Under the authors' procedure: Amplification of reference gene primers provided the estimated nucleated cell counts. The repertoire was sequenced with immunoSEQ multiplex PCR; TCRdb's copy has only in-frame clones and lacks some. That table is the source of V, J and clone size, and D and trimming were worked out from the DNA. The sample lists under 350,000 clones, 80% to 90% occurring once. This clone showed up just once. Participants came from 20 to 25 US areas, aged about 18 to 89 years. Trimming removed 2 bases from V and 7 bases from J, with 6 bases in between. Looked up from germline, CDR1 is LGHDT and CDR2 is YNNKEL (reference sequence). The CDR3 runs 12 residues.

The sequenced sample consisted of PBMCs or T cells enriched from blood (not recorded which). This chain joins TRBV3-1 (or the pseudogene TRBV3-2) and TRBJ1-5, with D hard to call. This TCR derives from a woman in her thirties or forties with acute COVID-19. The CDR3 nucleotides are TGTGCCAGCAGCCAATCCTACCAGCCCCAGCATTTT. It codes for CASSQSYQPQHF.